The 9 T cell receptor beta chains listed next were all sequenced from one sample in a study of type 1 regulatory T cells. These receptors are not linked to any known antigen. TCRdb called the reads again in MiXCR, with one record for every CDR3 protein. The table lists fewer than 70,000 distinct CDR3 sequences, about 62% of them singletons. Sequenced: cultured T cells, either the whole culture or a sorted T cell fraction (not recorded which). Subset defined: Tr1-enriched cell product generated in vitro against host alloantigens. The receptors were sampled from a human donor in good health.

The chain combines TRBV28 with TRBJ2-5; the match to TRBD2 covers 9 bases. This CDR3 comprises 18 residues. Germline CDR1 and CDR2: MDHEN and SYDVKM. V dropped 2 bases and J dropped 5; count of bases not matched to a gene: 15. The CDR3 bases are TGTGCCAGCAGTTTACCCCCCCCGGTTAGCGGGAGTCGTGAGACCCAGTACTTC. Residues: CASSLPPPVSGSRETQYF.

For the CDR3, the DNA is TGTGCCACCACCCGCTTGTCCTACAATGAGCAGTTCTTC. Translated: CATTRLSYNEQFF. V usage is TRBV6-4 and J usage is TRBJ2-1, with D unclear. Germline V lookup: CDR1 MRHNA, CDR2 SNTAGT. This CDR3 contains 13 residues. V lost 10 bases and J 1 base, leaving 11 bases between the germline ends.

The CDR3, as DNA: TGTGCCAGCAGCTTCTCGGGGGGTTACGAGCAGTACTTC. Translated: CASSFSGGYEQYF. The gene calls are TRBV7-2 and TRBJ2-7; 7 nucleotides align to TRBD2. There are 13 residues in the CDR3. The germline gives CDR1 SGHTA, CDR2 FQGNSA. Losses at the gene ends were 3 bases for V and 4 bases for J; bases not matched to a gene: 3.

This clonotype was found once. The chain carries TRBV12-3 or TRBV12-4 and TRBJ1-1; 11 bases align to TRBD1. There are 14 residues in the CDR3. Germline trimming cut 7 bases from V and 4 bases from J; bases unmatched to any gene: 5. This CDR3 is CASTDGTGGTEAFF. CDR3 in DNA: TGTGCCAGCACCGACGGGACAGGGGGCACTGAAGCTTTCTTT.

The chain uses TRBV5-1 and TRBJ1-1; D remains unclear. The CDR3 sequence is 14 residues long. Germline assignment: CDR1 SGHRS and CDR2 YFSETQ. The V gene lost 2 bases and the J gene lost 1 base, with 9 bases spanning the gap. The CDR3 is CASSFGNRNTEAFF. The CDR3 nucleotides are TGCGCCAGCAGCTTCGGCAACCGGAACACTGAAGCTTTCTTT.

In its sample, this clonotype was seen a few times. This chain connects TRBV5-1 to TRBJ2-1; possibly TRBD1 for D (5 bases). V shed 1 base and J shed 2 bases, with 16 bases lying between them. The CDR3 consists of 17 residues. Germline V gene lookup returns CDR1 SGHRS and CDR2 YFSETQ. CDR3 DNA: TGCGCCAGCAGCTTGAGGAAGGACGACAGAACCTACAATGAGCAGTTCTTC. Translation: CASSLRKDDRTYNEQFF.

This sequence joins TRBV29-1 and TRBJ2-3; D call uncertain. The CDR3 has 14 residues. V dropped 6 bases and J dropped 2 bases, with 15 bases sitting between them. Germline assignment: CDR1 SQVTM and CDR2 ANQGSEA. CDR3 DNA sequence: TGCAGCGTCCTCCCTCTGGCAAACACAGATACGCAGTATTTT. As protein: CSVLPLANTDTQYF.

In its sample, this clonotype was seen a few times. V is TRBV7-3 and J is TRBJ2-7, with D maybe TRBD1 (6 bases). Germline V gives CDR1 SGHTA, CDR2 FQGTGA. Trimming stripped 1 base from V and 5 bases from J, with 12 bases between. This CDR3 is built from 14 residues. Here the CDR3 DNA reads TGTGCCAGCAGCTTAAGCAGGGGTGGCGACGAGCAGTACTTC. It is translated as CASSLSRGGDEQYF. Based on the CDR3 plus reference TRBV7-3 and TRBJ2-7, the full variable domain is GAGVSQTPSNKVTEKGKYVELRCDPISGHTALYWYRQSLGQGPEFLIYFQGTGAADDSGLPNDRFFAVRPEGSVSTLKIQRTERGDSAVYLCASSLSRGGDEQYFGPGTRLTVT.

The V call is TRBV27, the J call TRBJ2-1; TRBD2 matches at 15 bases. CDR1 MNHEY and CDR2 SMNVEV come from the germline V gene (reference sequence). The V and J ends lost 9 bases and 7 bases, in that order; junction bases with no gene match: 4. The CDR3 is 14 residues long. This CDR3 is CASSGTSGRNEQFF. DNA of the CDR3: TGTGCCAGTTCCGGGACTAGCGGGAGGAATGAGCAGTTCTTC.